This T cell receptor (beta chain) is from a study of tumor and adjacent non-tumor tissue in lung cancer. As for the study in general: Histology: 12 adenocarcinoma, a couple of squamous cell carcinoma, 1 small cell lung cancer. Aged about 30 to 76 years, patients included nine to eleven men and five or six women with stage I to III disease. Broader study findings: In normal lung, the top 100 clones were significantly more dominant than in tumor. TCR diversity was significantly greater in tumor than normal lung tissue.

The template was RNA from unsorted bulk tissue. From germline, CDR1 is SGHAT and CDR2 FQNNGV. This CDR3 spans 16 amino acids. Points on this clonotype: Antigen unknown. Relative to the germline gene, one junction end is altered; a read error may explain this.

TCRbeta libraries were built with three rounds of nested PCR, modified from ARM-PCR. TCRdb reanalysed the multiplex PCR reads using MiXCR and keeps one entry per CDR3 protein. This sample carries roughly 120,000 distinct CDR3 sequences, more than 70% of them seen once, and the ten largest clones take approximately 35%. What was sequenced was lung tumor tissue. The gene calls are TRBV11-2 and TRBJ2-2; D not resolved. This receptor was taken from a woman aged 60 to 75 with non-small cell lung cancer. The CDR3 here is CASSLAPGRNTGQLFF. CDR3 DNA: TGTGCCAGCAGCTTAGCTCCAGGCAGGAACACCGGGCAGCTGTTTTTT.